This T cell receptor beta chain comes out of a study of cytomegalovirus exposure and HLA in healthy donors. Study conclusions and caveats: Association of a missense DCLRE1C variant with TCR beta V- and J-gene trimming was reported in a later analysis. Reportedly, fewer N-insertions than the approximately 600-donor mean appeared in an Asian-associated ancestry cluster in a later analysis. When a later analysis compared HLA-associated TCR beta chains with equally common others, the HLA-associated chains turned out to be more clonally expanded and to have lower generation probabilities.

About this clone itself: The antigen remains undetermined.

13 Jbeta primers and 60 Vbeta primers were used for the PCR. The assay was immunoSEQ multiplex PCR, and TCRdb's table has in-frame clones only and misses some. Of more than 140,000 clones listed, about three quarters were seen once; the top ten hold 0.66%. The germline gives CDR1 LGHNT, CDR2 FRNRAP. The V gene lost 2 bases and the J gene lost 7 bases, with 14 bases spanning the gap. The CDR3 has 14 amino acids. The material sequenced was PBMCs. The TCR sequence derives from a male donor in good health and CMV-seronegative. This sequence joins TRBV12-5 and TRBJ1-2, with D tentatively TRBD1 (5 bases). This CDR3 reads CASGLPEGGAGYTF. The CDR3 region has the DNA TGTGCTAGTGGTTTGCCTGAGGGAGGGGCTGGCTACACCTTC.